Sequencing of this TCR beta chain was carried out in a study of OX40 agonist ivuxolimab in advanced cancers. Whole-study context: Enrolled patients in dose escalation had cancers that were hepatocellular carcinoma, melanoma, renal cell or head and neck cancer. Study outcomes and limitations: Antigen specificity was not determined for the expanded peripheral T cells. Nonresponders, in some cases, also had low normalized T-cell clonal expansion. In CD8+ T cells, expanded clones were on average more numerous than in CD4+.

The protocol was immunoSEQ multiplex PCR, while the TCRdb copy is restricted to in-frame clones and leaves out a portion. The table lists approximately 18,000 clones, roughly nine tenths of them singletons, with about 17% in the top ten. In the case of this clone: Its antigen is currently unknown.

Germline-derived CDR1 and CDR2 are SNHLY and FYNNEI. V lost 6 bases to trimming and J lost 3 bases; unmatched junction nucleotides: 4. The CDR3 has 13 amino acids. Sequences were derived from CD4+ or CD8+ T cells sorted from blood, sampled in a trial of the OX40 agonist ivuxolimab. The chain joins TRBV2 to TRBJ2-7; 8 bases agree with TRBD2. The sequence came from an adult with an advanced solid tumor such as melanoma, head and neck, liver or kidney cancer. This chain's CDR3 is CASSGGLVYEQYF. In nucleotides, the CDR3 is TGTGCCAGCAGCGGGGGACTAGTCTACGAGCAGTACTTC.